The clone carrying this T cell receptor (beta chain) was recorded many times. This sample is part of a study of prognosis after radiotherapy for stage I lung cancer. Study-level background: Aged about 53 to 85 years, with a median of approximately 74 years, the patients were about a dozen men and roughly six women. Distant metastases were recorded in four patients after radiotherapy, at a median of around seven months, and no significant progression was recorded in around 16.

CDR1 and CDR2 from the germline V gene are SGHTA and FQGNSA. V dropped 0 bases and J dropped 5 bases, with 5 bases sitting between them. This CDR3 region has 13 residues. Researchers used two-round multiplex PCR to amplify TCR beta CDR3 starting from genomic DNA. It was primers specific to each TRBV and TRBJ gene that first-round PCR used. TCRdb analysed the multiplex PCR reads with MiXCR anew, one entry per CDR3 protein. This table holds under 55,000 distinct CDR3 sequences, over 30% found once. This clonotype was obtained from a donor at least 50 years old with non-small cell lung cancer. The chain combines TRBV7-2 with TRBJ1-5; D unclear. Sequencing was performed on PBMCs, taken before or after stereotactic body radiation therapy (not recorded which). The CDR3 protein is CASSLARDQPQHF. For the CDR3, the DNA is TGTGCCAGCAGCTTAGCAAGGGATCAGCCCCAGCATTTT.